This record covers a single TCR beta chain. Antigen unknown. The sample comes from a study of OX40 agonist ivuxolimab in advanced cancers. On the study more broadly: The dose-escalation group included hepatocellular carcinoma, melanoma, renal cell carcinoma and head and neck cancer. Regarding the study as a whole: Relative to CD4+ cells, CD8+ T cells on average had more expanded clones.

This table comes from immunoSEQ multiplex PCR, and its TCRdb copy is limited to in-frame clones, with some not included. The sample yields 70,000 or so clones, 84% seen once. Anyone with autoimmune disease history or systemic immunosuppression was excluded. V dropped 7 bases and J dropped 8; count of bases not matched to a gene: 6. This CDR3 contains 13 residues. CDR1 SGHRS and CDR2 YFSETQ come from the germline V gene. The TCR sequence derives from an adult with an advanced solid tumor such as melanoma, head and neck, liver or kidney cancer. Here the sequenced sample was CD4+ or CD8+ T cells sorted from blood, taken in a trial of the OX40 agonist ivuxolimab. The genes are TRBV5-1 and TRBJ2-1, with 10 bases aligning to TRBD2. CDR3 sequence (DNA): TGCGCCAGCTCACGACTAGCGGGCCATGAGCAGTTCTTC. This encodes CASSRLAGHEQFF.